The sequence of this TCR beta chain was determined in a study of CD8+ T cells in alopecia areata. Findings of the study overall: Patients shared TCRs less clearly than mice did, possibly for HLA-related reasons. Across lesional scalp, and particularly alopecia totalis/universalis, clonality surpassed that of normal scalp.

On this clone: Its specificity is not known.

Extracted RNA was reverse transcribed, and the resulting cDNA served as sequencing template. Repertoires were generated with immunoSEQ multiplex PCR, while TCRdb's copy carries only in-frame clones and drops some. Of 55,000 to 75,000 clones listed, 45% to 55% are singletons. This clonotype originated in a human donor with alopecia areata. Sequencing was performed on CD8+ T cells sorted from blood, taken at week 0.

The CDR3 bases are TGCAGCGCTGGGACAGGCGAATCCTACGAGCAGTACTTC. It specifies CSAGTGESYEQYF. J is TRBJ2-7 and V is TRBV29-1, with 8 positions matching TRBD1. The germline V gene encodes CDR1 SQVTM and CDR2 ANQGSEA. V trimming: 7 bases; J trimming: 1 base; junction bases outside the gene matches: 6. The CDR3 is made up of 13 amino acids.